One sample yielded the 8 T cell receptor beta chains listed below, sequenced in a study of blood T cell repertoires in COVID-19. Repertoires were generated with immunoSEQ multiplex PCR, while TCRdb's copy carries only in-frame clones and drops some. The table has fewer than 350,000 clones, roughly 93% seen once. Sequencing input: PBMCs or T cells enriched from blood (not recorded which). The receptors derive from a woman between 40 and 55 years old with acute COVID-19.

The chain joins TRBV1 to TRBJ2-5; TRBD2 reflects the table's D call only, with no check against the DNA. TRBV1 is reported as a pseudogene. CDR3 length equals 10 residues. CDR3 coding DNA: TGCACCAGCAGCCTTCGGGTCCAGTACTTC. Translation gives CTSSLRVQYF.

This clone was seen once. V gene TRBV18 combines with J gene TRBJ1-2, with 10 bases lining up with TRBD1. This CDR3 comprises 16 residues. The germline gives CDR1 KGHSH, CDR2 LQKENI. V lost 3 bases and J lost 8; bases outside the gene matches: 12. The CDR3 DNA follows: TGTGCCAGCTCACCCTATTGGACAGGGGGGACGAACGGCTACACCTTC. Translated, it gives CASSPYWTGGTNGYTF.

This chain joins TRBV6-2 or TRBV6-3 and TRBJ1-2; D is undetermined. CDR1 and CDR2 (germline): MNHEY, SVGEGT. V dropped 7 bases and J dropped 1 base, with 16 bases sitting between them. The length of the CDR3 is 15 residues. For the CDR3, the DNA is TGTGCCAGCAACCCATCCGGTCAGCGTAACTATGGCTACACCTTC. Encoded protein: CASNPSGQRNYGYTF.

The chain links TRBV11-3 to TRBJ1-2, with D perhaps TRBD1 (5 bases). CDR1 is SGHNT and CDR2 is YENEEA in the germline V gene. V lost 3 bases, J lost 5 bases, and 10 bases lay in between. The CDR3 totals 13 residues. As DNA, the CDR3 is TGTGCCAGCAGCTTGGACACAGAATATGGCTACACCTTC. It specifies CASSLDTEYGYTF.

The chain is built from TRBV19 and TRBJ1-2; D is perhaps TRBD1 (6 bases). The CDR3 spans 13 residues. V was clipped by 3 bases and J by 11 bases, with 16 bases between them. Germline loops: CDR1 LNHDA, CDR2 SQIVND (reference sequence). The CDR3 region has the DNA TGTGCCAGTAGTATTCCAGACAGGACAACTTACACCTTC. Its translation is CASSIPDRTTYTF.

This rearrangement joins TRBV30 to TRBJ2-7, with 7 bases fitting TRBD1. The germline CDR1 and CDR2 sequences are GTSNPN and SVGIG (reference sequence). Trimming cost V 8 bases and J 0 bases; bases outside gene matches: 10. The CDR3 is made up of 14 amino acids. CDR3 in amino acids: CAATHGTDSYEQYF. The CDR3 nucleotides read TGTGCCGCAACCCACGGGACAGACTCCTACGAGCAGTACTTC.

This clone was seen just once. The V call is TRBV2, the J call TRBJ1-5; D is unclear. The germline CDR1 and CDR2 sequences are SNHLY and FYNNEI. Trimming removed 7 bases from V and 0 bases from J, with 7 bases in between. The CDR3 has 13 residues. CDR3 DNA: TGTGCCAGCAAGACATATAGCAATCAGCCCCAGCATTTT. It encodes CASKTYSNQPQHF.

The V gene is TRBV4-1, the J gene TRBJ1-2; no definite D call. CDR3 length: 15 residues. Germline V gene lookup returns CDR1 MGHRA and CDR2 YSYEKL. The V end lost 0 bases, the J end lost 1 base, and 9 bases lay between the germline ends. For the CDR3, the DNA is TGCGCCAGCAGCCAAGATCAGGCAGTTAACTATGGCTACACCTTC. Translated, it gives CASSQDQAVNYGYTF.